This T cell receptor beta chain came from a study of blood T cell repertoires in COVID-19. Assignments of participants to cohorts depended upon their own reported clinical history. Data came from immunoSEQ multiplex PCR; TCRdb stores just in-frame clones and leaves some out. Of more than 250,000 clones listed, roughly 87% are singletons. The sample consisted of PBMCs or T cells enriched from blood (not recorded which). This TCR was recovered from a woman in her twenties or thirties who had recovered from COVID-19.

CDR3 sequence (DNA): TGTGCCAGCAGTGCGGGGGAGAACACTGAAGCTTTCTTT. Residues: CASSAGENTEAFF. V is TRBV6-4 and J is TRBJ1-1; D perhaps matches TRBD1 (5 bases). The V and J ends lost 4 bases and 1 base respectively, with 7 bases between them. Germline values: CDR1 MRHNA, CDR2 SNTAGT. This CDR3 contains 13 residues.